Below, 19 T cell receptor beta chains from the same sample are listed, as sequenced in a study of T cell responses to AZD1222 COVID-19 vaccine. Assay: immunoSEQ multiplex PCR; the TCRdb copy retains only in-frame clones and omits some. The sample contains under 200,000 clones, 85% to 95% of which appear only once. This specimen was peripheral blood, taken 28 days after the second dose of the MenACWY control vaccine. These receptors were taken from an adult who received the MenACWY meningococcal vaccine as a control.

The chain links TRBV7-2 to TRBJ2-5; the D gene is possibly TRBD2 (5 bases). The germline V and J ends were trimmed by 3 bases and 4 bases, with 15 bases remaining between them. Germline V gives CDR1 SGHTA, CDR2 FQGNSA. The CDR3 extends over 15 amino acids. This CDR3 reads CASSFGRRSGETQYF. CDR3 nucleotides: TGTGCCAGCAGCTTTGGGAGAAGGTCAGGAGAGACCCAGTACTTC. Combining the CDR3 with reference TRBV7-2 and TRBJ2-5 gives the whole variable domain GAGVSQSPSNKVTEKGKDVELRCDPISGHTALYWYRQSLGQGLEFLIYFQGNSAPDKSGLPSDRFSAERTGGSVSTLTIQRTQQEDSAVYLCASSFGRRSGETQYFGPGTRLLVL.

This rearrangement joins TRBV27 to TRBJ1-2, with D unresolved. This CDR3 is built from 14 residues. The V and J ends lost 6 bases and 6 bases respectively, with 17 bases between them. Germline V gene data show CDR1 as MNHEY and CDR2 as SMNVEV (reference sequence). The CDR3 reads CASSQSDGRNGYTF. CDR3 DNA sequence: TGTGCCAGCAGCCAGTCGGACGGGAGGAATGGCTACACCTTC.

The CDR3 bases are TGTGCCAGCAACCCCGGGGGGGGTGGTAGCGGGAGCGTAACCGGGGAGCTGTTTTTT. Translation: CASNPGGGGSGSVTGELFF. V is TRBV5-4 and J is TRBJ2-2; 9 bases are shared with TRBD2. Per the germline V gene, CDR1 is SGHNT and CDR2 is YYREEE (reference sequence). This CDR3 has 19 residues. With 6 bases clipped from V and 5 bases from J, the junction kept 20 bases outside the gene matches.

Here the CDR3 reads CASSQDAGSVYGYTF. The CDR3 region has the DNA TGTGCCAGCAGCCAAGATGCGGGGAGCGTCTATGGCTACACCTTC. This chain links TRBV3-1 (or the pseudogene TRBV3-2) with TRBJ1-2; D not resolved. The CDR3 totals 15 residues. V lost 0 bases to trimming and J lost 4 bases, with 12 bases between them. Per the germline V gene, CDR1 is LGHDT and CDR2 is YNNKEL (reference sequence).

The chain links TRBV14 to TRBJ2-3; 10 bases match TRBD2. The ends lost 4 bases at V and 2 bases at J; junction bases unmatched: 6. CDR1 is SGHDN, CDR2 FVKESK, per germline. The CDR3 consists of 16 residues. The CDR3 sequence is CASSPGLAVYTDTQYF. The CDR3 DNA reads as TGTGCCAGCAGCCCCGGACTAGCGGTGTACACAGATACGCAGTATTTT.

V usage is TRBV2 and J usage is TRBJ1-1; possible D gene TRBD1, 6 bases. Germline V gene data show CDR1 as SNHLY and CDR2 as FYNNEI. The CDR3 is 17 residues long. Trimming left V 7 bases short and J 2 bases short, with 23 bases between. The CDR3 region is CASTPRGIRERNTEAFF. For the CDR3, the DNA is TGTGCCAGCACTCCTAGGGGGATTAGGGAGCGAAACACTGAAGCTTTCTTT.

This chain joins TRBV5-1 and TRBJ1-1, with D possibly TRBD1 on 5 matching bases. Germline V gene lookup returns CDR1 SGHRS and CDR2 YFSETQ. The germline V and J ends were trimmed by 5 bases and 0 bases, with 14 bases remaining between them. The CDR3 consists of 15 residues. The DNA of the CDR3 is TGCGCCAGCAGACGAACGACAGATTTGAACACTGAAGCTTTCTTT. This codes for CASRRTTDLNTEAFF.

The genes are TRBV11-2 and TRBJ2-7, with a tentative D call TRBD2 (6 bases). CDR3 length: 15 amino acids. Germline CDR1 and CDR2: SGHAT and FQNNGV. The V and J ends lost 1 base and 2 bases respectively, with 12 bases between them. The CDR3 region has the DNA TGTGCCAGCAGCTTAGCATTCGGGGGACCCTACGAGCAGTACTTC. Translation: CASSLAFGGPYEQYF. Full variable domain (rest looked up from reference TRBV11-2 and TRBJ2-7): EAGVAQSPRYKIIEKRQSVAFWCNPISGHATLYWYQQILGQGPKLLIQFQNNGVVDDSQLPKDRFSAERLKGVDSTLKIQPAKLEDSAVYLCASSLAFGGPYEQYFGPGTRLTVT.

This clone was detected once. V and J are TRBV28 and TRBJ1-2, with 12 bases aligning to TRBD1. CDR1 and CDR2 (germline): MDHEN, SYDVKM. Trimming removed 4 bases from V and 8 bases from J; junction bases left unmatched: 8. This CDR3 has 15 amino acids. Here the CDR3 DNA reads TGTGCCAGCAGTTCTCCGGGACAGGGGGCGTTGGGCTACACCTTC. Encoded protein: CASSSPGQGALGYTF.

CDR3 in DNA: TGTGCCAGCAGTTTCGGGCTACAGGGTAGGCGGCAGCCCCAGCATTTT. Amino acids: CASSFGLQGRRQPQHF. The chain is built from TRBV6-2 or TRBV6-3 and TRBJ1-5; a weak D match, TRBD1 (6 bases). The germline V gene has CDR1 MNHEY and CDR2 SVGEGT. The CDR3 spans 16 residues. V was cut by 4 bases and J by 7 bases, with 20 bases left in between.

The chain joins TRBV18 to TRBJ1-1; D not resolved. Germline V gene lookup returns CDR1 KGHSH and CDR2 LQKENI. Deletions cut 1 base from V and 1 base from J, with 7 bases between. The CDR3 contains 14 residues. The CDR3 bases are TGTGCCAGCTCACCACAGGGCAGGAACACTGAAGCTTTCTTT. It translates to CASSPQGRNTEAFF.

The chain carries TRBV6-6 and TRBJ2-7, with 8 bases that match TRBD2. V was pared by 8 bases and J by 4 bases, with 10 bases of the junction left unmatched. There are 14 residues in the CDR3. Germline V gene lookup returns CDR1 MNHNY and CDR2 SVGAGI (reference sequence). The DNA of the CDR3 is TGTGCCAGCCAAACCAGCGGGAGTTCTTACGAGCAGTACTTC. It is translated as CASQTSGSSYEQYF.

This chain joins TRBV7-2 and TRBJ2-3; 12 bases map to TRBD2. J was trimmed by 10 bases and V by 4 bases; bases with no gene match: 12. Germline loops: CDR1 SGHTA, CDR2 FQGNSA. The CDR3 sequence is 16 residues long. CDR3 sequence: CASSYPSGRAAAPQYF. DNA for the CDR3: TGTGCCAGCAGCTATCCTAGCGGGAGGGCTGCGGCGCCGCAGTATTTT.

CDR3 bases: TGCAGCGTAGCCGACACAAGGGGCGGCGGCTACACCTTC. Encoded protein: CSVADTRGGGYTF. V gene TRBV29-1 combines with J gene TRBJ1-2; a possible D gene is TRBD1 (5 bases). Germline V gene sequence: CDR1 SQVTM, CDR2 ANQGSEA. The CDR3 is made up of 13 amino acids. Trimming removed 6 bases at V and 8 bases at J, with 19 bases between.

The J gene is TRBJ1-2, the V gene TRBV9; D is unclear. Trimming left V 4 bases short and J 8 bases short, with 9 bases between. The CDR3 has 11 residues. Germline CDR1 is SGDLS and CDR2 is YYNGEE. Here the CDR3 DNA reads TGTGCCAGCAGCCTACCTGGGGGCTACACCTTC. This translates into CASSLPGGYTF.

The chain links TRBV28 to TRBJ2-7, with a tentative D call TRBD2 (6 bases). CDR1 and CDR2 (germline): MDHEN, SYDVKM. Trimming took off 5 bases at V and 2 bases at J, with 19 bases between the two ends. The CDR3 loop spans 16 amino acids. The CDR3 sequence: CASSLAEVAVPYEQYF. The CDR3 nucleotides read TGTGCCAGCAGTCTCGCCGAGGTAGCGGTACCCTACGAGCAGTACTTC.

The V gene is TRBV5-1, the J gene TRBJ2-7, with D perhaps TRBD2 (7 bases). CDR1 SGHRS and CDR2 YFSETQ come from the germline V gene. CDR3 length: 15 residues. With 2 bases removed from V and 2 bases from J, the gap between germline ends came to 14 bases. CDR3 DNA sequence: TGCGCCAGCAGCTTAGGGGGGGACTTGACCTACGAGCAGTACTTC. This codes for CASSLGGDLTYEQYF.

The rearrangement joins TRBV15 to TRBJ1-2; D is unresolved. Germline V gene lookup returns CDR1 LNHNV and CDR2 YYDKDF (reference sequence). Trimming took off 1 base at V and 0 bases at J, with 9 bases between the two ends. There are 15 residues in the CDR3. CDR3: CATSRVAATNYGYTF. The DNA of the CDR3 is TGTGCCACCAGCAGAGTTGCGGCAACTAACTATGGCTACACCTTC.

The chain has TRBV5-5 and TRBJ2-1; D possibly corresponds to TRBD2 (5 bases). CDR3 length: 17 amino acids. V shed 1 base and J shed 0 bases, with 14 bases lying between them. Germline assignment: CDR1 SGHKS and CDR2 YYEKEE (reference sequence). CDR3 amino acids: CASSLFGEQTSYNEQFF. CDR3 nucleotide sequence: TGTGCCAGCAGCTTGTTCGGGGAACAGACCTCCTACAATGAGCAGTTCTTC.